This T cell receptor beta chain was captured in a study of blood T cell repertoires in COVID-19. Study background: Material from acute and convalescent COVID-19 was sourced from the United States, Italy and Spain.

The CDR3 has 14 residues. CDR1 and CDR2 from the germline V gene are LNHDA and SQIVND (reference sequence). The trim removed 4 bases at V and 6 bases at J, leaving 8 bases unmatched. In the authors' methods: Estimates of nucleated cell counts were drawn from the amplification of reference gene primers. Using immunoSEQ multiplex PCR, the repertoire was profiled, and TCRdb retains in-frame clones only, with some absent. V, J and clone size are those of that table, while D and trimming were read from the DNA. The sample includes 70,000 or so clones, about 80% of them seen just once. The chain couples TRBV19 to TRBJ2-7; 8 bases agree with TRBD1. The sequence derives from a woman aged 55-69 years with acute or convalescent COVID-19. Specimen: peripheral blood. Here the CDR3 reads CASSSTGTGGEQYF. CDR3 DNA: TGTGCCAGTAGTAGCACCGGGACAGGCGGCGAGCAGTACTTC.